Included here is one TCR beta chain sequence, with context. The antigen this receptor binds is unknown. Qualities for individual bases were not recorded, and no much larger clone is one base off. The sample belongs to a study of cytomegalovirus exposure and HLA in healthy donors (dated by TCRdb to about 2017). For context, the study as a whole: The roughly 650 repertoires of the first cohort and the 95 to 150 validation repertoires were produced on the same platform, according to a later analysis. The study aimed to test whether cataloging public T cell receptors could reveal signatures of past pathogen exposure. Besides the first cohort of approximately 710 subjects, a separate validation cohort made up of 120 different subjects was used. High-throughput TCR immunosequencing, statistical association of individual TCRs with disease status, and machine learning were combined to predict cytomegalovirus infection status.

The donors belonged to the validation cohort of approximately 130 subjects, which was separate from the roughly 700-subject first cohort. The germline V gene specifies SGHRS as CDR1 and YFSETQ as CDR2. At the junction V is shortened by 4 bases and J by 2 bases; bases outside the gene matches: 8. The CDR3 starts with the cysteine, ends with the phenylalanine, and has 18 residues. The retained sequence is limited to the CDR3, 54 bases, with the frame set at the first base. Library method: the immunoSEQ multiplex PCR assay. The study's own analysis went as follows. A statistical classification framework was built to diagnose cytomegalovirus status from the catalog of TCR beta chain sequences. TCRdb provides this immuneACCESS table in a form limited to in-frame rearrangements. Some clones are lacking; in checked studies, under half of them reflect an unresolved V gene, and why the rest are absent is not known. The V and J calls and clone size were taken over from that table, and D and trimming were inferred from the DNA. The sample includes 150,000 to 200,000 clones, with around four fifths observed a single time. Together, the top ten hold roughly 7.5% of the sample.

Broad study findings and their caveats: The classifier was reported to diagnose cytomegalovirus status with high specificity and sensitivity in both the original and validation cohorts. A later analysis had no HLA typing for the validation cohort, so co-occurrence there was scored across all 130 or so repertoires. Most TCR sequences were observed very rarely across donors, whereas some public TCRs were present in many individuals. The study gave a list of about 160 TCR beta chains associated with cytomegalovirus. It was suggested by the authors that the approach could potentially be generalized to other disease states and immunological phenotypes. A later analysis found that TCRs clustered in the first cohort also tended to co-occur in the roughly 120 validation repertoires, with approximately 94% of cluster scores above 0. A few of the identified cytomegalovirus-associated TCR beta chains were confirmed in vitro to be specific for cytomegalovirus antigens.

The receptor's source is a man between 18 and 35 years old in good health and CMV-seropositive. The sequenced sample consisted of PBMCs. This receptor chain uses TRBV5-1 and TRBJ2-1; TRBD2 matches 14 bases in the middle. The sequence in DNA is TGCGCCAGCAGCCAGACTAGCGGGAGGGCAAACCCCTACAATGAGCAGTTCTTC. This gives the protein CASSQTSGRANPYNEQFF.